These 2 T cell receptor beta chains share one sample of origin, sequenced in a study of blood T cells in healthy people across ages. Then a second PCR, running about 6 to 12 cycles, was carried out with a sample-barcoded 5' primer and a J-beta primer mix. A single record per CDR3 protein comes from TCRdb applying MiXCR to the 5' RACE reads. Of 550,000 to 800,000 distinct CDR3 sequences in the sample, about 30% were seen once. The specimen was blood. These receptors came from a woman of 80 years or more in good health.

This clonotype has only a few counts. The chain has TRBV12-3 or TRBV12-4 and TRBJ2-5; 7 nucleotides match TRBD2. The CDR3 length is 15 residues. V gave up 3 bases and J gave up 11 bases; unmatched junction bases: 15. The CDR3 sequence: CASSLRASGYNEQYF. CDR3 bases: TGTGCCAGCAGTTTGAGGGCTAGCGGATACAATGAGCAGTACTTC.

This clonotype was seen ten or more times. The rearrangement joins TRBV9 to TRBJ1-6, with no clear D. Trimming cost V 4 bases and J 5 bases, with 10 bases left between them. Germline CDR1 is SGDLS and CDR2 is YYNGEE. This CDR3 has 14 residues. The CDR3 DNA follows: TGTGCCAGCAGCCCTTCGGGGAATAATTCACCCCTCCACTTT. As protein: CASSPSGNNSPLHF.